A single sample is the source of the 16 T cell receptor beta chains below, sequenced in a study of tumor-infiltrating lymphocytes in primary liver carcinoma. Extraction also yielded germline DNA, while blood RNA was obtained from unsorted whole blood. Starting material of 450 to 550 ng total RNA yielded TCR beta cDNA via a constant-region primer. What produced the TCR beta libraries was three nested multiplex PCR rounds using slightly modified ARM-PCR. Use of TRBV1-TRBV30 forward primers with a C-beta reverse primer characterized the first two PCR rounds, which lasted roughly 9 cycles each. Each CDR3 protein is one row after TCRdb ran MiXCR on the multiplex PCR reads. The table lists approximately 330,000 distinct CDR3 sequences, about 65% of them singletons. Material: peripheral blood. These receptors came from a man aged 40-49 years with primary liver carcinoma and hepatitis B virus infection.

This chain connects TRBV7-9 to TRBJ1-4; D is undetermined. The CDR3 covers 15 residues. The V and J ends lost 5 bases and 8 bases respectively, with 18 bases between them. CDR1 is SEHNR and CDR2 is FQNEAQ in the germline V gene (reference sequence). CDR3 in amino acids: CASSARLHLGEKLFF. The CDR3 DNA is TGTGCCAGCAGCGCGAGGCTGCACCTTGGCGAAAAACTGTTTTTT.

This chain uses TRBV5-5 with TRBJ2-1, with TRBD2 identical over 8 bases. CDR3 length equals 16 residues. With 4 bases clipped from V and 9 bases from J, the junction kept 15 bases outside the gene matches. Germline V gene data show CDR1 as SGHKS and CDR2 as YYEKEE (reference sequence). The CDR3: CASSLHGPGGNIEQFF. CDR3 bases: TGTGCCAGCAGCCTTCATGGACCGGGAGGGAACATTGAGCAGTTCTTC.

Only one count was recorded for this clonotype. Possible read error: a much larger clone is one base away. J is TRBJ1-1 and V is TRBV12-3 or TRBV12-4; weak D call: TRBD1 (5 bases). Between the trimmed V and J ends, which lost 5 bases and 0 bases, there was a span of 10 bases. The CDR3 has 14 amino acids. The CDR3 sequence: CASSAGLVNTEAFF. In nucleotides, the CDR3 is TGTGCCAGCAGTGCGGGACTCGTGAACACTGAAGCTTTCTTT.

This clonotype was seen repeatedly, ten times or more. The chain joins TRBV11-2 to TRBJ2-7, with no clear D. The germline V and J ends were trimmed by 2 bases and 2 bases, with 10 bases remaining between them. From germline, CDR1 is SGHAT and CDR2 FQNNGV. The CDR3 spans 14 residues. The CDR3 spells CASSLTDTAYEQYF. In DNA form, the CDR3 reads TGTGCCAGCAGCTTAACTGACACTGCCTACGAGCAGTACTTC.

This clonotype was detected ten times or more. The rearrangement uses TRBV4-2 and TRBJ1-4, with TRBD1 matching over 7 bases. J was trimmed by 0 bases and V by 2 bases; bases with no gene match: 0. The CDR3 has 15 residues. CDR1 and CDR2 from the germline V gene are LGHNA and YNFKEQ. The CDR3 DNA is TGTGCCAGCAGCCAAACAGGGGCAACTAATGAAAAACTGTTTTTT. Translation: CASSQTGATNEKLFF.

This clonotype was counted between two and nine times. This sequence may be a read error, since a much larger clone differs from it by one base. This chain uses TRBV10-3 with TRBJ1-1, with TRBD1 identical over 8 bases. The trim removed 10 bases at V and 3 bases at J, leaving 19 bases unmatched. CDR1 is ENHRY, CDR2 SYGVKD, per germline. The CDR3 covers 17 residues. The CDR3 sequence: CATKFGGGQEGDTEAFF. The CDR3 DNA follows: TGTGCCACCAAATTCGGAGGGGGACAGGAGGGGGACACTGAAGCTTTCTTT.

The chain is built from TRBV12-3 or TRBV12-4 and TRBJ2-7, with a possible D match to TRBD2 (6 bases). The CDR3 totals 18 residues. V lost 5 bases and J 6 bases, leaving 29 bases between the germline ends. This chain's CDR3 is CASSARVGGASFEGEQYF. CDR3 nucleotide sequence: TGTGCCAGCAGTGCCCGGGTAGGAGGGGCAAGTTTTGAGGGCGAGCAGTACTTC.

As for this clonotype: Since no conserved phenylalanine or tryptophan closes the CDR3, a read error is the likely cause. J is TRBJ2-7 and V is TRBV11-2; D perhaps matches TRBD1 (5 bases). V was shortened by 4 bases and J by 3 bases, with 13 bases between the two germline ends. The CDR3 runs 14 residues. Germline V lookup: CDR1 SGHAT, CDR2 FQNNGV. In nucleotides, the CDR3 is TGTGCCAGCAGCTCAGGACAAGGGGTCTACGAGCAGTACTAC. This encodes CASSSGQGVYEQYY.

As concerns this clonotype: A read error may explain this, as a much larger clone is one base away. The chain recombines TRBV6-2 or TRBV6-3 with TRBJ2-5; unclear D gene. The CDR3 runs to 14 residues. Looked up from germline, CDR1 is MNHEY and CDR2 is SVGEGT. For the CDR3, the DNA is TGTGCCAGCAGTTACGGGCTTGTGCAAGAGACCGAGTACTTC. Amino acid sequence: CASSYGLVQETEYF.

In regard to this clonotype: A much larger clone lies one base from this, so it may be a read error. This CDR3 reads CTSSYSNLRYNEQFF. Written as DNA, the CDR3 is TGTACCAGCAGTTACTCGAACCTCAGGTACAATGAGCAGTTCTTC. The J gene is TRBJ2-1, the V gene TRBV6-5; D gene uncertain. This CDR3 has 15 residues. The V gene's germline CDR1 is MNHEY and CDR2 SVGAGI.

The gene calls are TRBV2 and TRBJ2-4; 8 bases are a match to TRBD2. Germline V gives CDR1 SNHLY, CDR2 FYNNEI. The junction had 9 bases not matched to a gene; V was cut back by 2 bases and J by 6 bases. There are 16 residues in the CDR3. In nucleotides, the CDR3 is TGTGCCAGCAGTGAACGAGGGGCGGGAGGAGGAAACATTCAGTACTTC. This gives the protein CASSERGAGGGNIQYF.

A note on this clonotype: A read error may be the cause here, since a much bigger clone is one base away. V usage is TRBV6-2 or TRBV6-3 and J usage is TRBJ2-1; 8 bases agree with TRBD2. V lost 5 bases to trimming and J lost 8 bases; unmatched junction nucleotides: 8. This CDR3 has 14 amino acids. Germline CDR1 MNHEY, CDR2 SVGEGT. In DNA, the CDR3 is TGTGCCAGCAGTCAAGCGGGAGCCTCACATGAGCAGTTCTTC. Translating it yields CASSQAGASHEQFF.

The V and J genes are TRBV4-1 and TRBJ1-2, with TRBD1 matching 12 bases. The CDR3 is 15 residues long. Germline CDR1 MGHRA, CDR2 YSYEKL. J was trimmed by 6 bases and V by 3 bases; bases with no gene match: 5. CDR3 amino acids: CASSHGTGGADGYTF. The CDR3, as DNA: TGCGCCAGCAGCCACGGGACAGGGGGCGCAGATGGCTACACCTTC.

As for this clonotype: A read error is possible here, since a much larger clone lies one base away. The chain recombines TRBV4-3 with TRBJ1-5, with D perhaps TRBD1 (6 bases). This CDR3 has 15 residues. Trimming cost V 0 bases and J 7 bases, with 13 bases left between them. Germline V CDR1 and CDR2: LGHNA, YSLEER. CDR3 sequence (DNA): TGCGCCAGCAGCCAAGATACCAGGGGCGGCCAGCCCCAGCATTTT. It specifies CASSQDTRGGQPQHF.

This rearrangement joins TRBV5-6 to TRBJ2-7, with no clear D. Trimming left V 3 bases short and J 1 base short, with 5 bases between. Germline V CDR1 and CDR2: SGHDT, YYEEEE. The CDR3 loop spans 12 amino acids. The CDR3 sequence is CASSSKSYEQYF. The CDR3, as DNA: TGTGCCAGCAGCTCCAAGTCCTACGAGCAGTACTTC. The full variable domain, in which reference TRBV5-6 and TRBJ2-7 provide the parts outside the CDR3, is DAGVTQSPTHLIKTRGQQVTLRCSPKSGHDTVSWYQQALGQGPQFIFQYYEEEERQRGNFPDRFSGHQFPNYSSELNVNALLLGDSALYLCASSSKSYEQYFGPGTRLTVT.

The rearrangement links TRBV19 to TRBJ2-3; D is unclear. The germline V gene has CDR1 LNHDA and CDR2 SQIVND (reference sequence). V was trimmed by 3 bases and J by 2 bases, leaving 9 bases between them. This CDR3 has 14 amino acids. CDR3 DNA: TGTGCCAGTAGTATTTGGCAGGCCACAGATACGCAGTATTTT. This sequence encodes CASSIWQATDTQYF.